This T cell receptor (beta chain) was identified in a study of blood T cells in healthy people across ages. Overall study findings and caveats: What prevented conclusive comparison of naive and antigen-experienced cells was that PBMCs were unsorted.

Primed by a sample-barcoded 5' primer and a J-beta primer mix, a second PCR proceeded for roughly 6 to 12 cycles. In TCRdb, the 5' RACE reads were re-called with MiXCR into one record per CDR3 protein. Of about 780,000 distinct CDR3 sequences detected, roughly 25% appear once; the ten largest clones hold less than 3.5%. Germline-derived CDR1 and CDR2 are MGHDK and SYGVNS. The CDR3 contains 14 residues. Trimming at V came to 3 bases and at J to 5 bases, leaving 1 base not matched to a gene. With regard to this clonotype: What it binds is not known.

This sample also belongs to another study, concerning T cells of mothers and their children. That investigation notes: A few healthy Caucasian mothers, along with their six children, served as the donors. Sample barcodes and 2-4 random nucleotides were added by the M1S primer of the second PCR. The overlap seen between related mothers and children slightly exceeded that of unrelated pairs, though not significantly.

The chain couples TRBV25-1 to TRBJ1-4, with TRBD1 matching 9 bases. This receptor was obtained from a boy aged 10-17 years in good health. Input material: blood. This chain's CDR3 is CASSEGQGNEKLFF. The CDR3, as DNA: TGTGCCAGCAGTGAGGGACAGGGAAATGAAAAACTGTTTTTT.